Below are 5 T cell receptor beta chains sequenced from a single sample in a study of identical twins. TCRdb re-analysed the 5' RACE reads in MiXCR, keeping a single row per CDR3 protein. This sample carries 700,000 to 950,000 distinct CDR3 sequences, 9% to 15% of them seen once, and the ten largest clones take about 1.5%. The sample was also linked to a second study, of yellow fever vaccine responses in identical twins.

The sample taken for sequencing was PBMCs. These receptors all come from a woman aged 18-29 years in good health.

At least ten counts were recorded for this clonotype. In nucleotides, the CDR3 is TGTGCCAGCAGTGGGGACACTCATTCACCCCTCCACTTT. Its protein is CASSGDTHSPLHF. The chain recombines TRBV6-1 with TRBJ1-6, with TRBD1 as a possible D gene (6 bases). The CDR3 spans 13 residues. V dropped 4 bases and J dropped 8 bases, with 9 bases sitting between them. From germline, CDR1 is MNHNS and CDR2 SASEGT.

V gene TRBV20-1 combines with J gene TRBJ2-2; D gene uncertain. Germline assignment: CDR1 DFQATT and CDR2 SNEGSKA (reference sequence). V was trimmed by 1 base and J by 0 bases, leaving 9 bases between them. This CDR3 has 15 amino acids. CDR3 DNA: TGCAGTGCTAGAGCTATAGACGCGAACACCGGGGAGCTGTTTTTT. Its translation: CSARAIDANTGELFF.

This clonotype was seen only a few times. The CDR3 region has the DNA TGTGCCAGCAGTGAAGCTTTTACCACGGGGGGCTACACCTTC. Its translation: CASSEAFTTGGYTF. This chain uses TRBV6-1 with TRBJ1-2; D gene ambiguous. The ends were cut back, 0 bases at V and 8 bases at J, with 13 bases in the middle. From germline, CDR1 is MNHNS and CDR2 SASEGT. The CDR3 length is 14 residues.

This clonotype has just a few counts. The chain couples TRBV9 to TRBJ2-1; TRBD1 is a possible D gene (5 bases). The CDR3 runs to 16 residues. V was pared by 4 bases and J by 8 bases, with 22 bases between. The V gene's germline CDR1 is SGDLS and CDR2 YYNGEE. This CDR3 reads CASSPRTFSIDHEQFF. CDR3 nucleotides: TGTGCCAGCAGCCCCAGGACATTCTCGATTGACCATGAGCAGTTCTTC.

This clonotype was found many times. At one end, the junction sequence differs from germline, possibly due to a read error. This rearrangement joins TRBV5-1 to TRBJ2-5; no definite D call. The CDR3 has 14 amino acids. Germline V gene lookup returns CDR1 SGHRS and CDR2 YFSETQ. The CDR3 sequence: CASSLGTLQETQYF. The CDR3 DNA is TGTGCCAGCAGCTTAGGTACACTCCAAGAGACCCAGTACTTC.